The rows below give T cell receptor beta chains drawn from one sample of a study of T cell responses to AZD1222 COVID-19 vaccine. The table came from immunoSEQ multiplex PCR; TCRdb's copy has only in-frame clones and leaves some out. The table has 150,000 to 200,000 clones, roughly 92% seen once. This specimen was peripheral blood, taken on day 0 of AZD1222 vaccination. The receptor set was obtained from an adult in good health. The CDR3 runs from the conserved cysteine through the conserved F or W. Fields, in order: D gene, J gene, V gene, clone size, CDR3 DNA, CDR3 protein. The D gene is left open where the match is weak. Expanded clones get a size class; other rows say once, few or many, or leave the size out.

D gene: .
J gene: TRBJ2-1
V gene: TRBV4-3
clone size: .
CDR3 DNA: TGCGCCAGCAGCCAAGGCAGGTCTAGCTCCTACAATGAGCAGTTCTTC
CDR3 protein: CASSQGRSSSYNEQFF

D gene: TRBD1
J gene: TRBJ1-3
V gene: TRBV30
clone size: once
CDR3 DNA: TGTGCCTGGAGTAATTACGGACAGGGGAACTCTGGAAACACCATATATTTT
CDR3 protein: CAWSNYGQGNSGNTIYF

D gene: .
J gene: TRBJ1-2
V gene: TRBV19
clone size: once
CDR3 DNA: TGTGCCAGTAGTCCCACCCTGGGGGCGGGAGGCTACACCTTC
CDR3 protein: CASSPTLGAGGYTF

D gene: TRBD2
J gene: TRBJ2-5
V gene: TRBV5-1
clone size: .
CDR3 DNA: TGCGCCAGCAGCCCCCTCACCAGCGGGGGGGAGTTCCAAGAGACCCAGTACTTC
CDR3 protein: CASSPLTSGGEFQETQYF

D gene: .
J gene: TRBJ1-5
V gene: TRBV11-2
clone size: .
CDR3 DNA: TGTGCCAGCAGCTTTCCGGGGGGGCCCCAGCATTTT
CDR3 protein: CASSFPGGPQHF

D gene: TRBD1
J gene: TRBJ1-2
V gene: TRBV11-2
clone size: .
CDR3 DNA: TGTGCCAGCAGCTCGACAGGGGTGACGAACTATGGCTACACCTTC
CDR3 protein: CASSSTGVTNYGYTF

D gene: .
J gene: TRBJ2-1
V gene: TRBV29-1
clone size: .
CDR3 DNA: TGCAGCGGATTAGGGATGTTGGGCAATGAGCAGTTCTTC
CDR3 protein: CSGLGMLGNEQFF

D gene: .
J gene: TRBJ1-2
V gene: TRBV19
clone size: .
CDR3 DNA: TGTGCCAGTAGCGATGGGCCTAACTATGGCTACACCTTC
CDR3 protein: CASSDGPNYGYTF

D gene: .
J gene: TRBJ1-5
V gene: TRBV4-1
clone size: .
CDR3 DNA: TGCGCCAGCAGCCAAGAATGGCAGGGCGGTAGGCCCCAGCATTTT
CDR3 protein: CASSQEWQGGRPQHF

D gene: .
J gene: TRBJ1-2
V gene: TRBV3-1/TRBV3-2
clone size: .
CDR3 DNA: TGTGCCAGCAGCCAAGCCCCCGGGGGGCTTAAATCGGGCTACACCTTC
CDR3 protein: CASSQAPGGLKSGYTF

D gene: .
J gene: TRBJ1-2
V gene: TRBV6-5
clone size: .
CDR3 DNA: TGTGCCAGCAGTTACTCCCAGGGAAGGGATGGCTACACCTTC
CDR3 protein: CASSYSQGRDGYTF

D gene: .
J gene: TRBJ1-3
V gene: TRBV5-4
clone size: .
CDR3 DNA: TGTGCCAGCAGCTCGCCTTCCCAGAACTCTGGAAACACCATATATTTT
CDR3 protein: CASSSPSQNSGNTIYF

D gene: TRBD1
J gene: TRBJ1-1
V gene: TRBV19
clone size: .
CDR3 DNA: TGTGCCAGTAGGACCGAGGACAGGCCATCATCTGGCGACACTGAAGCTTTCTTT
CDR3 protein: CASRTEDRPSSGDTEAFF

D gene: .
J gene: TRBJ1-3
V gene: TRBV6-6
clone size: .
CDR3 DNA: TGTGCCAGCAGTCGCCTCGGGAGATCTGGAAACACCATATATTTT
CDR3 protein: CASSRLGRSGNTIYF

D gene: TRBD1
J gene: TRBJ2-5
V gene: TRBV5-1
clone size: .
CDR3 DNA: TGCGCCAGCAGCTTGGAGACAGGGGACGAGACCCAGTACTTC
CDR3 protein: CASSLETGDETQYF

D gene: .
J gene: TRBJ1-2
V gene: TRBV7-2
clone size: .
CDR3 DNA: TGTGCCAGCAGCTTAGTAGGGTTAGGCTACACCTTC
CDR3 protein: CASSLVGLGYTF

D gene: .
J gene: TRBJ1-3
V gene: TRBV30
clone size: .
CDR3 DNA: TGTGCCTGGATAGCCAGGGGAAACACCATATATTTT
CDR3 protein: CAWIARGNTIYF

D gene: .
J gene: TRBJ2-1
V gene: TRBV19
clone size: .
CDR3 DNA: TGTGCCAGTAGTTGGGACTCAAGGGCCTACAATGAGCAGTTCTTC
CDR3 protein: CASSWDSRAYNEQFF

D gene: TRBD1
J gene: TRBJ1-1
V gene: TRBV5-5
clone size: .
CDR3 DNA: TGTGCCAGCAGCTTGAGGGTTGGACAGGCCAACACTGAAGCTTTCTTT
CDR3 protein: CASSLRVGQANTEAFF

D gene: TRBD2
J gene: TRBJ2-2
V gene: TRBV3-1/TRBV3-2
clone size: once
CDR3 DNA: TGTGCCAGCAGGCCGGCATCTAGCGGGAAGGGCGGGGAGCTGTTTTTT
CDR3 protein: CASRPASSGKGGELFF

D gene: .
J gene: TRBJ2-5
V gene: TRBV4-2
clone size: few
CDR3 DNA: TGTGCCAGCAGCCAACAGCTCGGCAGGTTCGGGGAGACCCAGTACTTC
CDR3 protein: CASSQQLGRFGETQYF

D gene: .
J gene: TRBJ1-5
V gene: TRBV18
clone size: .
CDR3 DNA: TGTGCCAGCTCAAGCTCTACTACAGGGTTCGGGGGTCAGCCCCAGCATTTT
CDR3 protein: CASSSSTTGFGGQPQHF

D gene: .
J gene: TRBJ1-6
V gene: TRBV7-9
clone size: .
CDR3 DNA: TGTGCCAGCAGCTTAGCAGGTGTACCCAATTCACCCCTCCACTTT
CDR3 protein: CASSLAGVPNSPLHF

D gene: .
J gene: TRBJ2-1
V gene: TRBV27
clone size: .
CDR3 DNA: TGTGCCAGCAGTGAGGGATTCTCCTACAATGAGCAGTTCTTC
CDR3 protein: CASSEGFSYNEQFF

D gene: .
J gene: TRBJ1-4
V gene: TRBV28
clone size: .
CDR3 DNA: TGTGCCAGCCACGTTGCAACTAATGAAAAACTGTTTTTT
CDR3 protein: CASHVATNEKLFF

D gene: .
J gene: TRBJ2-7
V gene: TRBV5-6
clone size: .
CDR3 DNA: TGTGCCAGCAGCCCGCGGGGGCTGAATACAGGGCGCGAGCAGTACTTC
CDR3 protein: CASSPRGLNTGREQYF

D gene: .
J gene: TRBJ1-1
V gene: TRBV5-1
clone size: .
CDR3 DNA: TGCGCCAGCAGCTTGGGGCCAGGGAACACTGAAGCTTTCTTT
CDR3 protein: CASSLGPGNTEAFF

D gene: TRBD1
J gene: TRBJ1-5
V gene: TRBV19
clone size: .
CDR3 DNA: TGTGCCAGTCGCTCCGGGACAGGTAATCAGCCCCAGCATTTT
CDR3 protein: CASRSGTGNQPQHF

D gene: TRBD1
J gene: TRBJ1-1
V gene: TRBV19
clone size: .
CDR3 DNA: TGTGCCAGTAGAGGACAGGGGGACACTGAAGCTTTCTTT
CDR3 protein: CASRGQGDTEAFF

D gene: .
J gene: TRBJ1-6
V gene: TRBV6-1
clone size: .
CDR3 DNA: TGTGCCAGCAGTGAATGGGCACAGCAGAATGATAATTCACCCCTCCACTTT
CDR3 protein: CASSEWAQQNDNSPLHF

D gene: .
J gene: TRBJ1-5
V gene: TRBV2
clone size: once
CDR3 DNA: TGTGCCAGCAGCGGACGGGGGGCAAGGATTCAGCCCCAGCATTTT
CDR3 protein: CASSGRGARIQPQHF

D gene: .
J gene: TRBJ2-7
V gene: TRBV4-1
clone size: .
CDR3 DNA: TGCGCCAGCAGCCAAGATATACTAGGGGCAGCCTACGAGCAGTACTTC
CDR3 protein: CASSQDILGAAYEQYF

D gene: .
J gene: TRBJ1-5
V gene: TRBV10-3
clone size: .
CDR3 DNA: TGTGCCATCAGTGAGTCGGGCGGAAACAATCAGCCCCAGCATTTT
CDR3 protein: CAISESGGNNQPQHF

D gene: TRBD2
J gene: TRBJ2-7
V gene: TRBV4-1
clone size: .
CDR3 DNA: TGCGCCAGCAGCCAAGAGAAGCGGGAGGGGATCTACGAGCAGTACTTC
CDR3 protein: CASSQEKREGIYEQYF

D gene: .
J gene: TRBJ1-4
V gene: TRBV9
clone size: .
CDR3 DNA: TGTGCCAGCAGCGAGGGATACTTCGGGGCCTCTAATGAAAAACTGTTTTTT
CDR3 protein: CASSEGYFGASNEKLFF

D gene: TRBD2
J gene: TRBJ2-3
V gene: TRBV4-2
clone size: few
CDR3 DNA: TGTGCCAGCAGCCCGGGACTACTCCCGGGCGCAGATACGCAGTATTTT
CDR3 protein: CASSPGLLPGADTQYF

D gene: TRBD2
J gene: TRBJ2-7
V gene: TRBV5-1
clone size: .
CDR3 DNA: TGCGCCAGCAGCTTGAGAAGCGGGAGTTCCTACGAGCAGTACTTC
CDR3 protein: CASSLRSGSSYEQYF

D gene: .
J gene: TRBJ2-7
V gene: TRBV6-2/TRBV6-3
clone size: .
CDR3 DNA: TGTGCCAGCAGTTACCTTCTCCGAAGCGAGCAGTACTTC
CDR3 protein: CASSYLLRSEQYF

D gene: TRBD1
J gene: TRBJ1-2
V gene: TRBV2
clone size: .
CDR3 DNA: TGTGCCAGCAGTTCGGGACAGGGGGCATGGTATGGCTACACCTTC
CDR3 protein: CASSSGQGAWYGYTF

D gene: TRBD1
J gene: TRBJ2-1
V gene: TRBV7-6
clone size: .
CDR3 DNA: TGTGCCAGCAGCCACAGGACAGGGGGCTCCTACAATGAGCAGTTCTTC
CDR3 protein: CASSHRTGGSYNEQFF

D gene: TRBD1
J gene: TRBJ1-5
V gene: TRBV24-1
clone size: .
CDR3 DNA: TGTGCCACCAGTGATTTGAGGGACAGGGGGCGCCAGTCGGGGCTCCAGCATTTT
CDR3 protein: CATSDLRDRGRQSGLQHF

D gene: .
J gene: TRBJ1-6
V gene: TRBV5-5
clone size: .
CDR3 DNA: TGTGCCAGCAGCTTGACAGGTTATAATTCACCCCTCCACTTT
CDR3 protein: CASSLTGYNSPLHF

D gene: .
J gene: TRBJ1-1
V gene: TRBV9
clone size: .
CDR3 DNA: TGTGCCAGCAGCGTAGTTGAGGTTACTGAAGCTTTCTTT
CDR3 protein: CASSVVEVTEAFF

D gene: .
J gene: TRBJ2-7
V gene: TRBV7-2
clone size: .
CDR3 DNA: TGTGCCAGCAGCTTAGCTTCCGGGGGTTCTGACGAGCAGTACTTC
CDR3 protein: CASSLASGGSDEQYF

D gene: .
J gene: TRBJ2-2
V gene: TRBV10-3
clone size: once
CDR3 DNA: TGTGCCATCAGTGAGTTTGGGACCGGGGAGCTGTTTTTT
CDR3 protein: CAISEFGTGELFF

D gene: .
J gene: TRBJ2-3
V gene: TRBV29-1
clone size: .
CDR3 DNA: TGCAGCGTTGAAGACAGGGGATTCGGTGGGGCAGATACGCAGTATTTT
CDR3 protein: CSVEDRGFGGADTQYF

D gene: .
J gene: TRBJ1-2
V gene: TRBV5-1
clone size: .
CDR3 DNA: TGCGCCAGCAGCTTGCCCGGGGACGGCTACACCTTC
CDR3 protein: CASSLPGDGYTF

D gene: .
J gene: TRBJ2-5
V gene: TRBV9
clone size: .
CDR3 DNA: TGTGCCAGCAGCGTAGCCCAGGGAAAGGGAACCCAGTACTTC
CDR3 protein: CASSVAQGKGTQYF

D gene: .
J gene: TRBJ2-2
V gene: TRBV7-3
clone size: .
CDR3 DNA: TGTGCCAGCAGCTTAGGGCAGGTGAACACCGGGGAGCTGTTTTTT
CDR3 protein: CASSLGQVNTGELFF

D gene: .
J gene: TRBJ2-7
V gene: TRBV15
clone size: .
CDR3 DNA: TGTGCCACAAGTGACCTGGGAAGGGGGGGCTCCTACGAGCAGTACTTC
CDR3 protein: CATSDLGRGGSYEQYF